This passage covers 4 T cell receptor beta chains from one sample sequenced in a study of shared clonotypes between healthy human individuals. Terminally differentiated effector memory CD45RA+ cells were excluded from the naive CD8 cells, which were CD45RO-negative and positively selected for CCR7. Assay used: immunoSEQ multiplex PCR; TCRdb lists only in-frame clones, some missing. The table records about 680,000 clones, roughly nine tenths of them present only once. The sequencing sample was made of naive CD8+ T cells sorted from blood. These TCRs come from a young man in good health.

This chain connects TRBV19 to TRBJ2-7; 9 bases align to TRBD1. The CDR3 is 14 amino acids. Germline CDR1 LNHDA, CDR2 SQIVND (reference sequence). The V segment lost 5 bases and the J segment 3 bases; nucleotides outside the gene matches: 5. DNA for the CDR3: TGTGCCAGTAGTGCCCAGGGACAGGGCTACGAGCAGTACTTC. Protein product: CASSAQGQGYEQYF.

The rearrangement uses TRBV9 and TRBJ2-2; D is undetermined. CDR3 length equals 16 residues. Per germline, CDR1 SGDLS and CDR2 YYNGEE. V dropped 3 bases and J dropped 4 bases, with 16 bases sitting between them. The CDR3 here is CASSEIPQRGTGELFF. DNA of the CDR3: TGTGCCAGCAGCGAGATCCCCCAGCGTGGCACCGGGGAGCTGTTTTTT.

The chain joins TRBV4-2 to TRBJ2-7; D assignment may be TRBD1 or TRBD2 (6 bases each). V was shortened by 4 bases and J by 4 bases, with 20 bases between the two germline ends. Germline V gene lookup returns CDR1 LGHNA and CDR2 YNFKEQ. This CDR3 has 16 amino acids. The CDR3 region is CASSPSWGERGYEQYF. Written as DNA, the CDR3 is TGTGCCAGCAGCCCGTCTTGGGGGGAGAGGGGGTACGAGCAGTACTTC.

The J gene is TRBJ1-2, the V gene TRBV28; D is uncertain. Germline CDR1 is MDHEN and CDR2 is SYDVKM. This CDR3 is 14 amino acids long. With 6 bases removed from V and 4 bases from J, the gap between germline ends came to 15 bases. The chain's CDR3 is CASSPVRVPYGYTF. Written as DNA, the CDR3 is TGTGCCAGCAGCCCCGTTCGGGTCCCCTATGGCTACACCTTC.